Sequencing of this TCR beta chain was carried out in a study of blood T cells in healthy people across ages. The study's findings and limits: Greater diversity and more naive CD4+ cells were seen in long-lived donors than in aged donors.

The CDR3 is made up of 13 amino acids. Trimming shortened V by 5 bases and J by 3 bases, and 11 bases separated the two germline ends. From germline, CDR1 is MNHEY and CDR2 SVGEGT. The authors ran a second PCR of roughly 6 to 12 cycles using a sample-barcoded 5' primer and a J-beta primer mix. A single record per CDR3 protein comes from TCRdb applying MiXCR to the 5' RACE reads. The sample lists under 2,000,000 distinct CDR3 sequences, less than 50% occurring once. On this clonotype itself: The antigen remains unidentified.

This chain uses TRBV6-2 or TRBV6-3 with TRBJ2-7; tentatively, D is TRBD1 (6 bases). The sequenced sample was blood. This TCR was sampled from a woman aged 40 to 50 in good health. For the CDR3, the DNA is TGTGCCAGCAGTCCAGGGGAAATCTACGAGCAGTACTTC. Residues: CASSPGEIYEQYF.